These 18 T cell receptor beta chains originate from one sample sequenced in a study of neurological immune-mediated disorders. One entry per CDR3 protein results from TCRdb running MiXCR on the 5' RACE reads. The sample holds about 84,000 distinct CDR3 sequences, roughly 4.5% seen once. Time point denoted: longitudinal time-point 3. Material: PBMCs. These TCRs come from a woman aged 60-70 years with multiple sclerosis.

The rearrangement links TRBV5-1 to TRBJ1-1; 7 nucleotides agree with TRBD1. The CDR3 is made up of 15 amino acids. Germline V gene lookup returns CDR1 SGHRS and CDR2 YFSETQ. J gave up 1 base and V 4 bases, and 7 bases lay outside the gene matches. This CDR3 is CASSRAGTANTEAFF. The CDR3 DNA sequence: TGCGCCAGCAGCCGCGCCGGGACAGCGAACACTGAAGCTTTCTTT.

This clonotype is judged medium-sized. The J gene is TRBJ1-2, the V gene TRBV20-1; D perhaps matches TRBD1 (5 bases). Deletions cut 5 bases from V and 4 bases from J, with 20 bases between. The CDR3 is 15 residues long. Germline CDR1 is DFQATT and CDR2 is SNEGSKA (reference sequence). This chain's CDR3 is CSAPPRGGTRYGYTF. CDR3 DNA: TGCAGTGCTCCCCCTCGGGGGGGAACCCGCTATGGCTACACCTTC.

This clonotype has a count of ten or more. The rearrangement links TRBV20-1 to TRBJ2-4; 7 nucleotides match TRBD2. Trimming at V came to 0 bases and at J to 5 bases, leaving 4 bases not matched to a gene. This CDR3 contains 14 residues. CDR1 is DFQATT and CDR2 is SNEGSKA in the germline V gene (reference sequence). The CDR3 spells CSARDGGEENIQYF. The CDR3 region has the DNA TGCAGTGCTAGAGATGGGGGGGAAGAAAACATTCAGTACTTC.

The sample holds many counts of this clonotype. V usage is TRBV18 and J usage is TRBJ2-1; D gene ambiguous. Per germline, CDR1 KGHSH and CDR2 LQKENI. There are 11 residues in the CDR3. V was clipped by 1 base and J by 9 bases, with 4 bases between them. This CDR3 is CASSPLFEQFF. Here the CDR3 DNA reads TGTGCCAGCTCACCACTGTTTGAGCAGTTCTTC.

Many counts were recorded for this clonotype. V usage is TRBV20-1 and J usage is TRBJ2-1; 9 bases align to TRBD2. J gave up 12 bases and V 1 base, and 16 bases lay outside the gene matches. The CDR3 length is 16 residues. The germline V gene has CDR1 DFQATT and CDR2 SNEGSKA (reference sequence). The CDR3, as DNA: TGCAGTGCTAGAGTGTTACAGACTAGCGGACACGGAGGGCAGTTCTTC. It codes for CSARVLQTSGHGGQFF.

This clonotype was seen ten or more times. The chain couples TRBV5-1 to TRBJ1-6; D possibly corresponds to TRBD1 (5 bases). CDR3 length: 13 amino acids. The germline CDR1 and CDR2 sequences are SGHRS and YFSETQ. V lost 3 bases, J lost 7 bases, and 8 bases lay in between. The CDR3 spells CASSSPGNSPLHF. The DNA of the CDR3 is TGCGCCAGCAGCTCGCCAGGGAATTCACCCCTCCACTTT. Full variable domain (remainder filled in from reference TRBV5-1 and TRBJ1-6): KAGVTQTPRYLIKTRGQQVTLSCSPISGHRSVSWYQQTPGQGLQFLFEYFSETQRNKGNFPGRFSGRQFSNSRSEMNVSTLELGDSALYLCASSSPGNSPLHFGNGTRLTVT.

Only a few counts were recorded for this clonotype. A much bigger clone sits one base away, suggesting this may be a read error. The chain is built from TRBV20-1 and TRBJ2-7, with 8 nucleotides matching TRBD1. The CDR3 has 14 residues. Looked up from germline, CDR1 is DFQATT and CDR2 is SNEGSKA (reference sequence). V lost 6 bases, J lost 4 bases, and 11 bases stayed unmatched. The CDR3: CSAGVTGVSYEQYF. Here the CDR3 DNA reads TGCAGTGCCGGGGTGACAGGGGTATCATACGAGCAGTACTTC.

The sample holds a few counts of this clonotype. J is TRBJ1-5 and V is TRBV7-8; 7 bases match TRBD1. CDR1 and CDR2 from the germline V gene are SGHVS and FQNEAQ. Trimming cost V 5 bases and J 7 bases; bases outside gene matches: 8. The CDR3 length is 14 residues. DNA for the CDR3: TGTGCCAGCAGCCCCCGACAGGGTGTGCAGCCCCAGCATTTT. Its translation is CASSPRQGVQPQHF.

This clonotype showed up just a few times. V is TRBV6-6 and J is TRBJ2-5, with D possibly called TRBD1 or TRBD2 (5 bases each). V lost 11 bases to trimming and J lost 4 bases, with 11 bases between them. The CDR3 is 11 residues long. Germline V gives CDR1 MNHNY, CDR2 SVGAGI (reference sequence). Here the CDR3 reads CASGTGETQYF. The CDR3 nucleotides read TGTGCCTCAGGGACGGGAGAGACCCAGTACTTC.

This clonotype was seen many times. J is TRBJ2-2 and V is TRBV7-2; 9 nucleotides match TRBD1. The CDR3 has 14 amino acids. Germline CDR1 is SGHTA and CDR2 is FQGNSA. Unmatched junction bases numbered 6, after V lost 7 bases and J lost 6 bases. CDR3 amino acids: CASNTGGYAGELFF. CDR3 nucleotides: TGTGCCAGCAACACAGGGGGCTACGCCGGGGAGCTGTTTTTT. The whole variable domain, filled in from reference TRBV7-2 and TRBJ2-2, reads GAGVSQSPSNKVTEKGKDVELRCDPISGHTALYWYRQSLGQGLEFLIYFQGNSAPDKSGLPSDRFSAERTGGSVSTLTIQRTQQEDSAVYLCASNTGGYAGELFFGEGSRLTVL.

This clonotype was observed at least ten times. The rearrangement joins TRBV20-1 to TRBJ2-3; 7 positions match TRBD2. The CDR3 spans 15 residues. Germline V gives CDR1 DFQATT, CDR2 SNEGSKA (reference sequence). J lost 2 bases, V lost 6 bases, and 11 bases had no gene match. CDR3 DNA sequence: TGCAGTGCCAGACTAGCCAGTTTCCCCACAGATACGCAGTATTTT. It specifies CSARLASFPTDTQYF.

This clonotype has a count of ten or more. The rearrangement links TRBV3-1 to TRBJ2-7, with D possibly TRBD1 on 5 matching bases. There are 14 residues in the CDR3. V was clipped by 1 base and J by 3 bases, with 10 bases between them. Germline V CDR1 and CDR2: LGHDT, YNNKEL (reference sequence). The CDR3 coding sequence is TGTGCCAGCAGCCAAGGACAGAGACTCTACGAGCAGTACTTC. It specifies CASSQGQRLYEQYF.

This clonotype was found many times. The chain uses TRBV6-2 or TRBV6-3 and TRBJ2-5, with D uncertain. CDR1 MNHEY and CDR2 SVGEGT come from the germline V gene. This CDR3 is 12 amino acids long. The V end was cut by 6 bases, the J end by 4 bases, with 9 bases between. CDR3 region: CASRPNGETQYF. The CDR3 DNA reads TGTGCCAGCAGGCCAAATGGAGAGACCCAGTACTTC.

This clonotype was seen many times. The V gene is TRBV27, the J gene TRBJ2-3; 8 positions match TRBD1. CDR3 size: 14 residues. Germline-derived CDR1 and CDR2 are MNHEY and SMNVEV (reference sequence). V shed 4 bases, J shed 2 bases, and the junction held 2 bases outside the gene matches. The CDR3 DNA sequence: TGTGCCAGCAGTTGGACAGGGCCCACAGATACGCAGTATTTT. It yields the protein CASSWTGPTDTQYF.

This clonotype has a count of ten or more. The rearrangement links TRBV28 to TRBJ2-7; TRBD1 is a possible D gene (6 bases). CDR1 and CDR2 (germline): MDHEN, SYDVKM. There are 15 residues in the CDR3. V lost 7 bases and J lost 0, with 16 bases in between. The CDR3 coding sequence is TGTGCCAGCAACCCCTATGGGACAAACTCCTACGAGCAGTACTTC. Translated, it gives CASNPYGTNSYEQYF.

This clonotype was observed many times. V is TRBV9 and J is TRBJ2-5, with a weak D call TRBD1 (6 bases). This CDR3 has 15 amino acids. Germline CDR1 SGDLS, CDR2 YYNGEE. V was clipped by 0 bases and J by 5 bases, with 14 bases between them. DNA of the CDR3: TGTGCCAGCAGCGTAGGTAACAGGGTTGAGGAGACCCAGTACTTC. Translated: CASSVGNRVEETQYF.

The V call is TRBV3-1, the J call TRBJ2-5, with a tentative D call TRBD2 (6 bases). V lost 4 bases to trimming and J lost 5 bases, with 11 bases between them. The germline gives CDR1 LGHDT, CDR2 YNNKEL (reference sequence). The CDR3 covers 13 residues. CDR3 amino acids: CASSLAVTETQYF. CDR3 DNA: TGTGCCAGCAGCCTAGCGGTTACCGAGACCCAGTACTTC.

This clonotype was counted ten times or more. The chain links TRBV7-2 to TRBJ2-5; D gene uncertain. CDR3 length equals 15 residues. Germline V CDR1 and CDR2: SGHTA, FQGNSA. V was shortened by 4 bases and J by 1 base, with 13 bases between the two germline ends. This chain's CDR3 is CASSSPIRVQETQYF. DNA for the CDR3: TGTGCCAGCAGCTCACCCATTCGGGTCCAAGAGACCCAGTACTTC. The full variable domain, its missing parts supplied by reference TRBV7-2 and TRBJ2-5, is GAGVSQSPSNKVTEKGKDVELRCDPISGHTALYWYRQSLGQGLEFLIYFQGNSAPDKSGLPSDRFSAERTGGSVSTLTIQRTQQEDSAVYLCASSSPIRVQETQYFGPGTRLLVL.